The sequence of this T cell receptor (beta chain) was determined in a study of identical twins. The length of the CDR3 is 13 residues. V lost 1 base to trimming and J lost 4 bases, with 5 bases between them. Germline CDR1 SGHTA, CDR2 FQGNSA. General study points: The abundant beta clonotypes from cord blood had fewer insertions, and memory repertoires had none of this. Twins showed weaker excess sharing in their beta out-of-frame sequences.

Healthy Caucasians provided all donations. Unique molecular identifiers were present on the cDNA, and a universal primer site came from template switching. Using its own MiXCR run on the 5' RACE reads, TCRdb lists one record per CDR3 protein. In the table there are roughly 230,000 distinct CDR3 sequences, approximately 8.3% of which are singletons. This clonotype was seen a handful of times. Its matching antigen is unknown. The same sample was also used in a study of yellow fever vaccine responses in identical twins.

J is TRBJ2-1 and V is TRBV7-2; D not resolved. The source of this sequence is a woman between 18 and 30 years old in good health. The sequencing input was CD8+ T cells sorted from blood. The CDR3 region has the DNA TGTGCCAGCAGCTTAGAACAATACAATGAGCAGTTCTTC. Its protein product is CASSLEQYNEQFF.